This T cell receptor (beta chain) emerged from a study of blood T cell repertoires in COVID-19. CDR1 LGHDT and CDR2 YNNKEL come from the germline V gene (reference sequence). V dropped 4 bases and J dropped 4; count of bases not matched to a gene: 6. The CDR3 covers 16 residues. Method: immunoSEQ multiplex PCR; TCRdb's copy keeps in-frame clones and lacks some. This sample has tens of thousands of clones, with less than 85% found just once. The receptor was isolated from a man aged 45-65 years with acute or convalescent COVID-19. The sample was peripheral blood. The V call is TRBV3-1 (or the pseudogene TRBV3-2), the J call TRBJ2-5; 13 nucleotides match TRBD2. The CDR3 coding sequence is TGTGCCAGCAGCCTAGGGACTAGCGGGGAGATAGAGACCCAGTACTTC. Translation gives CASSLGTSGEIETQYF.